The 12 T cell receptor beta chains listed next were all sequenced from one sample in a study of T-cell reconstitution after alpha-beta-depleted transplantation in children. Preparation of the TCRbeta library was carried out with unique molecular identifiers. TCRdb re-analysed the PCR reads in MiXCR, keeping a single row per CDR3 protein. The table has around 700,000 distinct CDR3 sequences, around 13% seen once; the top ten hold about 0.79%. The specimen was PBMCs, collected before TCRalphabeta/CD19-depleted stem cell transplant. Source of these receptors: a girl aged 2 to 10 with congenital amegakaryocytic thrombocytopenia, due to receive a stem cell transplant.

This clonotype came up many times. The chain is built from TRBV25-1 and TRBJ1-3; D call uncertain. Germline V gene sequence: CDR1 MGHDK, CDR2 SYGVNS. This CDR3 region has 16 residues. The V end lost 3 bases, the J end lost 5 bases, and 17 bases lay between the germline ends. The CDR3 sequence: CASSDFNWRQRNTIYF. DNA for the CDR3: TGTGCCAGCAGTGATTTTAACTGGAGGCAAAGAAACACCATATATTTT.

This clonotype has at least ten counts. The rearrangement joins TRBV7-8 to TRBJ2-1; D might be TRBD1 (6 bases). Germline V gene sequence: CDR1 SGHVS, CDR2 FQNEAQ. The germline V and J ends were trimmed by 8 bases and 8 bases, with 13 bases remaining between them. This CDR3 comprises 12 residues. DNA for the CDR3: TGTGCCAGCGGCCCCGACAGGTATGAGCAGTTCTTC. The encoded protein is CASGPDRYEQFF.

This clonotype came up many times. The chain combines TRBV20-1 with TRBJ1-1, with TRBD1 identical over 7 bases. CDR3 length equals 13 residues. The germline V gene encodes CDR1 DFQATT and CDR2 SNEGSKA (reference sequence). V trimming: 4 bases; J trimming: 2 bases; junction bases outside the gene matches: 4. DNA of the CDR3: TGCAGTGCTACTGGGACAGCTAACACTGAAGCTTTCTTT. Amino acids: CSATGTANTEAFF.

The table lists this clonotype with a few counts. V usage is TRBV7-8 and J usage is TRBJ1-1, with TRBD1 identical over 7 bases. From germline, CDR1 is SGHVS and CDR2 FQNEAQ. The trim removed 5 bases at V and 6 bases at J, leaving 9 bases unmatched. CDR3 length: 14 residues. In DNA, the CDR3 is TGTGCCAGCAGCCCCCAACCCGGGACAGCTGAAGCTTTCTTT. Translating it yields CASSPQPGTAEAFF.

V is TRBV12-3 or TRBV12-4 and J is TRBJ2-6; D uncertain. Deletions cut 6 bases from V and 6 bases from J, with 6 bases between. The CDR3 runs 12 residues. The CDR3 nucleotides read TGTGCCAGCAGCCTGTCGGCCAACGTCCTGACTTTC. It specifies CASSLSANVLTF.

This clonotype has just a few counts. The rearrangement joins TRBV29-1 to TRBJ2-3, with a weak D call TRBD1 (5 bases). The CDR3 runs 15 residues. The V end lost 7 bases, the J end lost 0 bases, and 17 bases lay between the germline ends. Germline V CDR1 and CDR2: SQVTM, ANQGSEA. The CDR3 is CSARRTPDSTDTQYF. CDR3 coding DNA: TGCAGCGCCAGAAGGACACCGGATAGCACAGATACGCAGTATTTT.

The V gene is TRBV12-3 or TRBV12-4, the J gene TRBJ2-1; D is unclear. Trimming shortened V by 6 bases and J by 0 bases, and 12 bases separated the two germline ends. The CDR3 length is 15 residues. CDR3 sequence: CASRVAQSSYNEQFF. DNA for the CDR3: TGTGCCAGCAGGGTAGCTCAGAGCTCCTACAATGAGCAGTTCTTC.

The table lists this clonotype with many counts. The chain links TRBV29-1 to TRBJ2-1, with 7 bases identical to TRBD1. Germline V gives CDR1 SQVTM, CDR2 ANQGSEA. The V gene end was trimmed by 7 bases and the J gene end by 8 bases; junction bases not matched to a gene: 8. CDR3 size: 12 residues. The chain's CDR3 is CSDRADRDEQFF. The CDR3 nucleotides are TGCAGCGACCGAGCAGACAGGGATGAGCAGTTCTTC.

This clonotype occurred many times. The chain has TRBV5-1 and TRBJ2-1, with D unclear. CDR1 SGHRS and CDR2 YFSETQ come from the germline V gene. V lost 0 bases, J lost 7 bases, and 11 bases lay in between. The CDR3 totals 14 residues. CDR3: CASSLVGPKNEQFF. The CDR3 bases are TGCGCCAGCAGCTTGGTAGGCCCTAAAAATGAGCAGTTCTTC.

The J gene is TRBJ2-3, the V gene TRBV20-1, with 9 bases fitting TRBD2. CDR1 is DFQATT and CDR2 is SNEGSKA in the germline V gene (reference sequence). J was trimmed by 4 bases and V by 2 bases; bases with no gene match: 4. This CDR3 has 14 residues. CDR3 residues: CSARCGRAPDTQYF. The DNA for the CDR3 is TGCAGTGCTAGATGCGGGAGGGCCCCAGATACGCAGTATTTT.

Turning to this clonotype: With a much larger clone just one base away, this may be a read error. This sequence joins TRBV28 and TRBJ2-7, with a possible D match to TRBD1 (5 bases). Germline CDR1 reads MDHEN; CDR2 reads SYDVKM. V gave up 10 bases and J gave up 2 bases, with 18 bases separating them. CDR3 length equals 14 residues. The CDR3 here is CAITSLDRAYEQYF. The CDR3 region has the DNA TGTGCCATCACCAGTCTCGACAGAGCCTACGAGCAGTACTTC.

This clonotype showed up just a few times. The rearrangement uses TRBV20-1 and TRBJ2-1; TRBD2 matches at 11 bases. Trimming removed 4 bases from V and 8 bases from J; junction bases left unmatched: 19. Germline loops: CDR1 DFQATT, CDR2 SNEGSKA (reference sequence). The CDR3 is 18 amino acids. The DNA for the CDR3 is TGCAGTGCTAACCCAATCCTAGCGGGAGGAGATCTTCCGTATGAGCAGTTCTTC. Its translation: CSANPILAGGDLPYEQFF.